The 11 T cell receptor beta chains below all came from one sample that was sequenced in a study of shared clonotypes between healthy human individuals. Naive CD8 cells were CD45RO-negative, positively selected for CCR7, excluding terminally differentiated effector memory CD45RA+ cells. Repertoires were generated with immunoSEQ multiplex PCR, while TCRdb's copy carries only in-frame clones and drops some. In the table there are approximately 1.9 million clones, 85% to 95% of which are singletons. Sequenced sample: naive CD8+ T cells from PBMCs. Every receptor here comes from a man younger than 35 in good health. Some clones in this sample may be carry-over from other donors' samples.

Written as DNA, the CDR3 is TGCAGCGTTGCTAGCCTCGGGGAGGGGTGGGGTGGCTACACCTTC. Translating gives CSVASLGEGWGGYTF. V is TRBV29-1 and J is TRBJ1-2; a weak D match, TRBD1 (5 bases). CDR3 length equals 15 residues. The ends were cut back, 4 bases at V and 7 bases at J, with 22 bases in the middle. The germline V gene has CDR1 SQVTM and CDR2 ANQGSEA.

This chain joins TRBV13 and TRBJ1-2; D unclear. Per germline, CDR1 PRHDT and CDR2 FYEKMQ (reference sequence). The CDR3 length is 16 residues. Trimming removed 5 bases at V and 4 bases at J, with 20 bases between. The CDR3 is CASSPSGWEVPYGYTF. The CDR3 DNA reads TGTGCCAGCAGCCCGTCGGGATGGGAGGTACCCTATGGCTACACCTTC. The variable domain in full, with the rest retrieved from reference TRBV13 and TRBJ1-2, is AAGVIQSPRHLIKEKRETATLKCYPIPRHDTVYWYQQGPGQDPQFLISFYEKMQSDKGSIPDRFSAQQFSDYHSELNMSSLELGDSALYFCASSPSGWEVPYGYTFGSGTRLTVV.

The chain uses TRBV25-1 and TRBJ1-5; 7 nucleotides align to TRBD1. J lost 3 bases, V lost 6 bases, and 5 bases had no gene match. Germline loops: CDR1 MGHDK, CDR2 SYGVNS. CDR3 length: 14 residues. The CDR3 sequence: CASSHGTDNQPQHF. As DNA, the CDR3 is TGTGCCAGCAGCCACGGGACAGACAATCAGCCCCAGCATTTT. The full variable domain, rest sourced from reference TRBV25-1 and TRBJ1-5, is EADIYQTPRYLVIGTGKKITLECSQTMGHDKMYWYQQDPGMELHLIHYSYGVNSTEKGDLSSESTVSRIRTEHFPLTLESARPSHTSQYLCASSHGTDNQPQHFGDGTRLSIL.

V and J are TRBV5-1 and TRBJ1-5; TRBD1 matches 7 bases. CDR1 and CDR2 from the germline V gene are SGHRS and YFSETQ. J lost 1 base, V lost 1 base, and 2 bases had no gene match. The CDR3 contains 15 residues. CDR3 nucleotides: TGCGCCAGCAGCTTGTTGGGACAGAGCAATCAGCCCCAGCATTTT. Translation gives CASSLLGQSNQPQHF.

The rearrangement uses TRBV11-1 and TRBJ2-2; D is perhaps TRBD1 (6 bases). The CDR3 loop spans 17 amino acids. Germline V lookup: CDR1 SGHAT, CDR2 FQDESV (reference sequence). V was trimmed by 2 bases and J by 7 bases, leaving 20 bases between them. The CDR3 is CASSLSSGQLLLGELFF. The CDR3 DNA sequence: TGTGCCAGCAGCTTATCTTCGGGACAACTACTTCTCGGGGAGCTGTTTTTT.

This clone was observed a single time. This chain links TRBV5-1 with TRBJ2-1, with 7 bases matching TRBD2. The V gene's germline CDR1 is SGHRS and CDR2 YFSETQ. The CDR3 extends over 15 amino acids. With V trimmed by 0 bases and J by 3 bases, 3 bases remained unmatched. As DNA, the CDR3 is TGCGCCAGCAGCTTGGAAAGCGGGGTCTACAATGAGCAGTTCTTC. Protein sequence: CASSLESGVYNEQFF.

This clone was seen once. The chain uses TRBV5-1 and TRBJ2-6; D is perhaps TRBD1 (5 bases). V dropped 0 bases and J dropped 0 bases, with 10 bases sitting between them. The germline V gene encodes CDR1 SGHRS and CDR2 YFSETQ. The CDR3 is made up of 17 amino acids. CDR3 nucleotides: TGCGCCAGCAGCTTGGGGCAGGGTTACTCTGGGGCCAACGTCCTGACTTTC. Amino acids: CASSLGQGYSGANVLTF.

The rearrangement uses TRBV5-4 and TRBJ2-1; maybe TRBD2 (6 bases). Trimming removed 2 bases at V and 7 bases at J, with 10 bases between. This CDR3 has 13 amino acids. Germline V gene data show CDR1 as SGHNT and CDR2 as YYREEE (reference sequence). CDR3 in DNA: TGTGCCAGCAGCTTTTTCGCGGGAAATGAGCAGTTCTTC. Residues: CASSFFAGNEQFF.

This chain connects TRBV6-5 to TRBJ1-2; no firm D call. Germline CDR1 is MNHEY and CDR2 is SVGAGI. The CDR3 is 15 amino acids. Between the trimmed V and J ends, which lost 1 base and 3 bases, there was a span of 12 bases. The CDR3 nucleotides are TGTGCCAGCAGTTACTTTGGAGGAACACACTATGGCTACACCTTC. Amino acids: CASSYFGGTHYGYTF.

Comments on this clone: The sample holds other DNA sequences that translate to the same CDR3. The V gene is TRBV29-1, the J gene TRBJ2-1; D ambiguous. Trimming took 4 bases from V and 7 from J, leaving 5 bases between them. The CDR3 spans 10 residues. CDR1 SQVTM and CDR2 ANQGSEA come from the germline V gene. CDR3 coding DNA: TGCAGCGTTGTTACGAATGAGCAGTTCTTC. It specifies CSVVTNEQFF.

The rearrangement links TRBV28 to TRBJ2-6; D ambiguous. The CDR3 length is 15 residues. The germline V and J ends were trimmed by 2 bases and 2 bases, with 7 bases remaining between them. Germline CDR1 and CDR2: MDHEN and SYDVKM. CDR3 sequence reads: CASSLGVAGANVLTF. The CDR3 nucleotides read TGTGCCAGCAGTTTAGGCGTCGCTGGGGCCAACGTCCTGACTTTC. Based on the CDR3 plus reference TRBV28 and TRBJ2-6, the full variable domain is DVKVTQSSRYLVKRTGEKVFLECVQDMDHENMFWYRQDPGLGLRLIYFSYDVKMKEKGDIPEGYSVSREKKERFSLILESASTNQTSMYLCASSLGVAGANVLTFGAGSRLTVL.